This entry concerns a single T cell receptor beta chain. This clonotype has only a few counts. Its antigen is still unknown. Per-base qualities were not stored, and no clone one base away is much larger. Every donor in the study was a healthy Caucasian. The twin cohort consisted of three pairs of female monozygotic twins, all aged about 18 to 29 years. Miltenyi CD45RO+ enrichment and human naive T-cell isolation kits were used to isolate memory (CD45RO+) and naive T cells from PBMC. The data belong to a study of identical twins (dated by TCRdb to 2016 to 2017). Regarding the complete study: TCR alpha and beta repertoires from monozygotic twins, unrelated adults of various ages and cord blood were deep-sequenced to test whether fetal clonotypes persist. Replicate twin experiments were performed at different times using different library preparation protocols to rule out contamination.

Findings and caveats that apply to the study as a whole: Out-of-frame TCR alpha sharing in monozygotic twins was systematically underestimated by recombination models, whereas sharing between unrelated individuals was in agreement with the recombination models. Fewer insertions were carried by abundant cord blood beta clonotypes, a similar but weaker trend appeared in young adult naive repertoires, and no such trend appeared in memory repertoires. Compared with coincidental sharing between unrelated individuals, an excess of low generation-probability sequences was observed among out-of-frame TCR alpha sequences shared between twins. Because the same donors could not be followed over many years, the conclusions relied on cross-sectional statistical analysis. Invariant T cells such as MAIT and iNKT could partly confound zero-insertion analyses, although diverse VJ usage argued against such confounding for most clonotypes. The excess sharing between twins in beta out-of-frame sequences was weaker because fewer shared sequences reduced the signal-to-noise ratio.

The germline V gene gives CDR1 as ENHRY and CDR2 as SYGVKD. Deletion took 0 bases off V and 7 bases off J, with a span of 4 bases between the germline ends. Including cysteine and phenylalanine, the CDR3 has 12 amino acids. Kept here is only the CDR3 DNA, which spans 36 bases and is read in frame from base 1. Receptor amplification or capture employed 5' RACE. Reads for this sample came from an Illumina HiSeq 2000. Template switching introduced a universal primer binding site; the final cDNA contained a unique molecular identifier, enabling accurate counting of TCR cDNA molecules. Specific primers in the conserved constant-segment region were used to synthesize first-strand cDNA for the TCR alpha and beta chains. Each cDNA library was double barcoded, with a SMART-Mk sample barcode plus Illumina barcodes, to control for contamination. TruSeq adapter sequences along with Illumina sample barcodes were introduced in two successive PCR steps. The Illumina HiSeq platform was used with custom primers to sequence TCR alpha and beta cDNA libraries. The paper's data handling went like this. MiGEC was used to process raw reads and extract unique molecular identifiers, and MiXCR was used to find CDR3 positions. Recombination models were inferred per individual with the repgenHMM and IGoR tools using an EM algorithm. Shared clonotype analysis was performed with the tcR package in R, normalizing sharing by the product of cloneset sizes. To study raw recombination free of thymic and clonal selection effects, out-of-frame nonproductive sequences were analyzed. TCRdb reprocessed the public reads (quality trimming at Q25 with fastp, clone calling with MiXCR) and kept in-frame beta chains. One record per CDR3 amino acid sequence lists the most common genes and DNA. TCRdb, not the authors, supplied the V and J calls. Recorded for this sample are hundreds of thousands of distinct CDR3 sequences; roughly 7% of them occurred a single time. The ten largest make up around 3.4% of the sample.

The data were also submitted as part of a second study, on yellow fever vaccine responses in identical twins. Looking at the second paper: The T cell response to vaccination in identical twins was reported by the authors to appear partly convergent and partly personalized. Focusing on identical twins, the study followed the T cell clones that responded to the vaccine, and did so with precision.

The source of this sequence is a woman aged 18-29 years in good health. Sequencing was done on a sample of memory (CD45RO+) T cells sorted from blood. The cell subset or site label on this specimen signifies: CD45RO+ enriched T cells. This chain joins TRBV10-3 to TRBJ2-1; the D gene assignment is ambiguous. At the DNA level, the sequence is TGTGCCATCAGTGAGTCCCAGAATGAGCAGTTCTTC. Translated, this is CAISESQNEQFF.